This T cell receptor (beta chain) emerged from a study of T cells in Graves' hyperthyroidism and ophthalmopathy. About the study: Specimen type is peripheral blood, collected at initial diagnosis prior to any treatment. The study's findings and limits: Model-based prediction identified ophthalmopathy a median about 7 months prior to its onset.

As concerns this clonotype: Its antigen is still unknown.

This CDR3 region has 16 residues. Germline V gene sequence: CDR1 GTSNPN, CDR2 SVGIG (reference sequence). V was shortened by 3 bases and J by 8 bases, with 24 bases between the two germline ends. What was amplified from RNA transcripts were TCR beta CDR3 regions. A first-round RT-PCR of the TCR CDR3 used the HTBI primer set. TCRdb passed the multiplex PCR reads through MiXCR, listing each CDR3 protein once. The table lists more than 300,000 distinct CDR3 sequences, 15% to 20% of them singletons. This sequence originates from a woman aged 25 to 45 with Graves' hyperthyroidism that later progressed to Graves' ophthalmopathy. The chain combines TRBV30 with TRBJ2-3; perhaps TRBD2 as D (6 bases). Sequencing input: blood. The CDR3 nucleotides read TGTGCCTGGAGGGCCCCACTTGGCGGGACTGGGTTTACGCAGTATTTT. Protein product: CAWRAPLGGTGFTQYF.